The 10 T cell receptor beta chains presented below share a single source sample, sequenced in a study of blood T cell repertoires in COVID-19. Data came from immunoSEQ multiplex PCR; TCRdb stores just in-frame clones and leaves some out. The sample comprises approximately 350,000 clones, 85% to 90% of which are singletons, and 7% to 8% rests with the top ten. Sequenced material: peripheral blood. These receptors all come from a woman aged 65 to 85 with COVID-19, enrolled during active disease.

This chain links TRBV6-2 or TRBV6-3 with TRBJ1-2; 8 bases align to TRBD1. V lost 6 bases to trimming and J lost 5 bases; unmatched junction nucleotides: 8. The CDR3 is 14 residues long. Germline V CDR1 and CDR2: MNHEY, SVGEGT. In DNA form, the CDR3 reads TGTGCCAGCAGCCTTCCCGACAGGGGTTATGGCTACACCTTC. Translation gives CASSLPDRGYGYTF.

This sequence joins TRBV11-2 and TRBJ2-7; 8 bases match TRBD2. CDR3 size: 17 residues. Trimming took 5 bases from V and 1 from J; bases not matched to a gene: 13. Germline loops: CDR1 SGHAT, CDR2 FQNNGV. The DNA of the CDR3 is TGTGCCAGCAGCCTAAACGGACTAGCTTTGTCTTCCTACGAGCAGTACTTC. Translating it yields CASSLNGLALSSYEQYF.

CDR3 amino acids: CASKRGAGTEAFF. CDR3 sequence (DNA): TGTGCCAGCAAACGGGGGGCAGGTACTGAAGCTTTCTTT. V and J are TRBV6-5 and TRBJ1-1, with D perhaps TRBD1 (6 bases). CDR3 length: 13 amino acids. V lost 7 bases and J lost 5, with 14 bases in between. CDR1 is MNHEY and CDR2 is SVGAGI in the germline V gene.

This chain links TRBV7-2 with TRBJ2-7, with D unresolved. The CDR3 sequence is 15 residues long. V shed 1 base and J shed 12 bases, with 22 bases lying between them. Germline lookup yields CDR1 SGHTA and CDR2 FQGNSA. The CDR3 loop is CASSLGAFTSSIWYF. The CDR3 DNA reads TGTGCCAGCAGCTTAGGGGCTTTTACGAGCAGCATATGGTACTTC. Combining the CDR3 with reference TRBV7-2 and TRBJ2-7 gives the whole variable domain GAGVSQSPSNKVTEKGKDVELRCDPISGHTALYWYRQSLGQGLEFLIYFQGNSAPDKSGLPSDRFSAERTGGSVSTLTIQRTQQEDSAVYLCASSLGAFTSSIWYFGPGTRLTVT.

The rearrangement uses TRBV6-5 and TRBJ1-3; no clear D. The CDR3 runs 16 residues. V was pared by 0 bases and J by 4 bases, with 13 bases between. The germline V gene encodes CDR1 MNHEY and CDR2 SVGAGI. The CDR3 sequence is CASSYSRPPGGNTIYF. Here the CDR3 DNA reads TGTGCCAGCAGTTACTCGAGACCCCCGGGAGGAAACACCATATATTTT.

The V gene is TRBV24-1, the J gene TRBJ1-1, with D unclear. With 0 bases removed from V and 4 bases from J, the gap between germline ends came to 11 bases. The length of the CDR3 is 15 residues. Per the germline V gene, CDR1 is KGHDR and CDR2 is SFDVKD. CDR3 sequence: CATSDLYPEGTEAFF. The CDR3, as DNA: TGTGCCACCAGTGATTTGTACCCGGAGGGCACTGAAGCTTTCTTT.

The V and J genes are TRBV5-1 and TRBJ2-3; 8 nucleotides agree with TRBD1. With 7 bases clipped from V and 0 bases from J, the junction kept 4 bases outside the gene matches. This CDR3 region has 14 residues. The germline gives CDR1 SGHRS, CDR2 YFSETQ. The CDR3 DNA sequence: TGCGCCAGCGGGACAGGAGCTAGCACAGATACGCAGTATTTT. Translated, it gives CASGTGASTDTQYF.

The V gene is TRBV6-5, the J gene TRBJ2-5, with TRBD2 identical over 7 bases. This CDR3 has 15 amino acids. V trimming: 7 bases; J trimming: 6 bases; junction bases outside the gene matches: 14. Germline CDR1 is MNHEY and CDR2 is SVGAGI. CDR3 sequence: CASNPLFGGGKTQYF. CDR3 in DNA: TGTGCCAGCAACCCCCTTTTTGGGGGGGGAAAGACCCAGTACTTC.

The CDR3 DNA sequence: TGTGCCAGCAGCCAACCGGACAGCCAAGAGACCCAGTACTTC. It codes for CASSQPDSQETQYF. The J gene is TRBJ2-5, the V gene TRBV3-1 (or the pseudogene TRBV3-2), with D perhaps matching TRBD1 (6 bases). From germline, CDR1 is LGHDT and CDR2 YNNKEL (reference sequence). V was trimmed by 2 bases and J by 1 base, leaving 8 bases between them. CDR3 size: 14 residues.

The chain recombines TRBV12-3 or TRBV12-4 with TRBJ1-1; the match to TRBD1 covers 8 bases. The CDR3 sequence is 12 residues long. The V and J ends lost 8 bases and 10 bases, in that order; junction bases with no gene match: 9. The CDR3 here is CASGSLGTGAFF. As DNA, the CDR3 is TGTGCCAGCGGTTCCCTCGGGACAGGAGCTTTCTTT.